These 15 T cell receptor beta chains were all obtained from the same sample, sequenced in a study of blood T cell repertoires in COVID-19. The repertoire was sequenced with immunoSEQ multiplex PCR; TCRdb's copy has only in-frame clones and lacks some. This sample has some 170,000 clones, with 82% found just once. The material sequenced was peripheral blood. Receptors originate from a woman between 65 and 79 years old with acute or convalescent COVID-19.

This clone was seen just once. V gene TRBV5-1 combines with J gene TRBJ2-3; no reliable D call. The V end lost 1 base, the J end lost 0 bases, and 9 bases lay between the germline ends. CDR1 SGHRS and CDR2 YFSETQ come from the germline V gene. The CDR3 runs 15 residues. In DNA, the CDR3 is TGCGCCAGCAGCTTGAACGCCCAGAGCACAGATACGCAGTATTTT. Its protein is CASSLNAQSTDTQYF.

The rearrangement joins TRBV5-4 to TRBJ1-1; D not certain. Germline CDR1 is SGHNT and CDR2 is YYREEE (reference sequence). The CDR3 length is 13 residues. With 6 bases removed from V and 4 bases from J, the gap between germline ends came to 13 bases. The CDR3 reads CASTSGGSTEAFF. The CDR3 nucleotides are TGTGCCAGCACCTCGGGCGGGAGCACTGAAGCTTTCTTT.

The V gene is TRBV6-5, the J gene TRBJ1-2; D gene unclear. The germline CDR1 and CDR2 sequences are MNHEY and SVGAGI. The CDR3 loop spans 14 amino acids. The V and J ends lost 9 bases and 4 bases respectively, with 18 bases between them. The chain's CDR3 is CASGLERSSYGYTF. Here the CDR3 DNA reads TGTGCCAGTGGATTAGAACGGAGCTCCTATGGCTACACCTTC.

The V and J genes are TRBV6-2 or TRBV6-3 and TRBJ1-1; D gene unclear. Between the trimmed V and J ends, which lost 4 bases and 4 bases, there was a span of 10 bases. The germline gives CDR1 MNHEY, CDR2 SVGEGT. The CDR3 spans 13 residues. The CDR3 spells CASSLEVGTEAFF. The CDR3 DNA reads TGTGCCAGCAGTTTGGAGGTTGGCACTGAAGCTTTCTTT.

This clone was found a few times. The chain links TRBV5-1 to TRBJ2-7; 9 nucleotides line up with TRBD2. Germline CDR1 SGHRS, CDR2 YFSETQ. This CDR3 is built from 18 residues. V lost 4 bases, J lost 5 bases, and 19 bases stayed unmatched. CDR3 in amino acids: CASSTGTSSGLKGDEQYF. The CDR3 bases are TGCGCCAGCAGCACCGGGACTAGCAGTGGCTTAAAAGGGGACGAGCAGTACTTC. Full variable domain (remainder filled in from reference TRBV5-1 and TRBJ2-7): KAGVTQTPRYLIKTRGQQVTLSCSPISGHRSVSWYQQTPGQGLQFLFEYFSETQRNKGNFPGRFSGRQFSNSRSEMNVSTLELGDSALYLCASSTGTSSGLKGDEQYFGPGTRLTVT.

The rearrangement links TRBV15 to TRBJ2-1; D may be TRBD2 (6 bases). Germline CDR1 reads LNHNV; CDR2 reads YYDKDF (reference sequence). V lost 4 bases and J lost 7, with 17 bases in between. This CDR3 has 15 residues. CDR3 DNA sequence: TGTGCCACCAGCAAAGGAGGGGCTACTTTAAATGAGCAGTTCTTC. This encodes CATSKGGATLNEQFF. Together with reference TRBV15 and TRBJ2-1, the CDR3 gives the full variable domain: DAMVIQNPRYQVTQFGKPVTLSCSQTLNHNVMYWYQQKSSQAPKLLFHYYDKDFNNEADTPDNFQSRRPNTSFCFLDIRSPGLGDTAMYLCATSKGGATLNEQFFGPGTRLTVL.

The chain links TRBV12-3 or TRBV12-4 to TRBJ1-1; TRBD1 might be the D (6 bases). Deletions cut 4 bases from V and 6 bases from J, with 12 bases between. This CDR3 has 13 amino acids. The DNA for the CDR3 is TGTGCCAGCAGTTACAGGGATACCGCTGAAGCTTTCTTT. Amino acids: CASSYRDTAEAFF.

The CDR3 protein is CASSSTGDNYGYTF. CDR3 sequence (DNA): TGTGCCAGCAGCTCGACAGGGGACAACTATGGCTACACCTTC. The chain combines TRBV7-2 with TRBJ1-2, with 8 bases aligning to TRBD1. This CDR3 is built from 14 residues. The V and J ends lost 4 bases and 2 bases, in that order; junction bases with no gene match: 3. Germline V lookup: CDR1 SGHTA, CDR2 FQGNSA.

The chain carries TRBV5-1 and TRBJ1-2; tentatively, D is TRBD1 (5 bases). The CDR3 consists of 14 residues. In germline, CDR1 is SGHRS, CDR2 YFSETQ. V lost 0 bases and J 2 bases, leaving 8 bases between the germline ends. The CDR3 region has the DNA TGCGCCAGCAGCTTGGGACAGATAAACTATGGCTACACCTTC. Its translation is CASSLGQINYGYTF.

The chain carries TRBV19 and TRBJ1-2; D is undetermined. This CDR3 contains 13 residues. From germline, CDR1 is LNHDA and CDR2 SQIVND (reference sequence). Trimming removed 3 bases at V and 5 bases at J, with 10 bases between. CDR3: CASSMRGFYGYTF. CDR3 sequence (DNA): TGTGCCAGTAGTATGAGAGGCTTTTATGGCTACACCTTC. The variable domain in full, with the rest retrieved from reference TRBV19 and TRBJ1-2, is DGGITQSPKYLFRKEGQNVTLSCEQNLNHDAMYWYRQDPGQGLRLIYYSQIVNDFQKGDIAEGYSVSREKKESFPLTVTSAQKNPTAFYLCASSMRGFYGYTFGSGTRLTVV.

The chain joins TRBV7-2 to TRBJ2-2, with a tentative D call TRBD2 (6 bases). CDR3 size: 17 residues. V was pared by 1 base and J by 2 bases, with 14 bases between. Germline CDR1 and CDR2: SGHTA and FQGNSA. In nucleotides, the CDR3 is TGTGCCAGCAGCTTAGTCGGGAGACTGGGAAACACCGGGGAGCTGTTTTTT. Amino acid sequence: CASSLVGRLGNTGELFF.

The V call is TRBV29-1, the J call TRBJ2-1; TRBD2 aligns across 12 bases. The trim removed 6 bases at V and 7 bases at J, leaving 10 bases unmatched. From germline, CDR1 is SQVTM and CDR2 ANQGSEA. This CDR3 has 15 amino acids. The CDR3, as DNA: TGCAGCGTAACCCCTAGCGGGAGGGCGGGGAATGAGCAGTTCTTC. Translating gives CSVTPSGRAGNEQFF.

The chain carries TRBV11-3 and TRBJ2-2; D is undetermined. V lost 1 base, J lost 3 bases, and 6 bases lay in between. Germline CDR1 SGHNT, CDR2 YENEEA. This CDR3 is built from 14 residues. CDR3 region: CASSLVFDTGELFF. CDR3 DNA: TGTGCCAGCAGCTTAGTATTTGACACCGGGGAGCTGTTTTTT.

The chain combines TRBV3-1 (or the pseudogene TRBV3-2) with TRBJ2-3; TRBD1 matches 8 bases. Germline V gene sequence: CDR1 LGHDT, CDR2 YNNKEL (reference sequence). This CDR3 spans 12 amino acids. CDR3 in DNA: TGTGCTGCGGGACAGGTTCCAGATACGCAGTATTTT. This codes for CAAGQVPDTQYF.

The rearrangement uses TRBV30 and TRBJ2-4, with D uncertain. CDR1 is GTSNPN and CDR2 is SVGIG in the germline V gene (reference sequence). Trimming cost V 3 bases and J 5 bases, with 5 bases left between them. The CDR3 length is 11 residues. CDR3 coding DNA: TGTGCCTGGAGCTTAGAAAACATTCAGTACTTC. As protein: CAWSLENIQYF.